This T cell receptor beta chain appears in the sequencing data of a study of blood T cell repertoires in COVID-19. In the authors' methods: Reference gene primer amplification gave estimated nucleated cell counts. Using immunoSEQ multiplex PCR, the repertoire was profiled, and TCRdb retains in-frame clones only, with some absent. V, J and clone size are taken as reported in that table, and D and trimming were inferred from the DNA itself. The data contain about 110,000 clones, 88% of them singletons. Germline CDR1 is MDHEN and CDR2 is SYDVKM. V lost 2 bases and J lost 7, with 9 bases in between. This CDR3 has 12 residues.

Sequencing was performed on peripheral blood. The origin of this receptor is a human donor in a cohort sampled during active COVID-19. V is TRBV28 and J is TRBJ2-7; D might be TRBD2 (5 bases). The CDR3 reads CASSLAGREQYF. CDR3 sequence (DNA): TGTGCCAGCAGTTTAGCGGGCCGGGAGCAGTACTTC.